One and the same sample provided the 25 T cell receptor beta chains below, sequenced in a study of T-cell reconstitution after alpha-beta-depleted transplantation in children. Unique molecular identifiers tagged the TCRbeta library. Each CDR3 protein gets one entry after TCRdb re-called the PCR reads with MiXCR. The sample yields a few hundred thousand distinct CDR3 sequences, 15% to 20% seen once. The sample consisted of PBMCs from the stem cell graft donor, taken from the stem cell graft. The source of these receptors is a human donor who donated a stem cell graft to a child with acute lymphoblastic leukemia.

The CDR3, as DNA: TGTGCCAGCAGCTTAGGAGGCAGGGCCACTAATGAAAAACTGTTTTTT. This translates into CASSLGGRATNEKLFF. V gene TRBV7-2 combines with J gene TRBJ1-4; possibly TRBD1 for D (5 bases). Germline CDR1 reads SGHTA; CDR2 reads FQGNSA. V dropped 1 base and J dropped 2 bases, with 11 bases sitting between them. The CDR3 runs to 16 residues.

J is TRBJ2-3 and V is TRBV6-1; the D gene is possibly TRBD1 (6 bases). Germline CDR1 and CDR2: MNHNS and SASEGT. Trimming pared 6 bases from V and 0 bases from J, leaving 10 bases between. This CDR3 has 14 residues. The CDR3 loop is CASRRTESTDTQYF. CDR3 nucleotide sequence: TGTGCCAGCAGGAGGACAGAAAGCACAGATACGCAGTATTTT.

The chain couples TRBV7-3 to TRBJ2-1, with D perhaps matching TRBD2 (5 bases). CDR3 length: 14 residues. Germline V gene data show CDR1 as SGHTA and CDR2 as FQGTGA. V shed 1 base and J shed 9 bases, with 13 bases lying between them. CDR3 coding DNA: TGTGCCAGCAGCTTAAGACTATCGTCGGGTGAGCAGTTCTTC. This encodes CASSLRLSSGEQFF.

The chain employs TRBV20-1 and TRBJ2-3, with 8 bases aligning to TRBD2. CDR1 is DFQATT, CDR2 SNEGSKA, per germline (reference sequence). The CDR3 totals 17 residues. V lost 4 bases, J lost 0 bases, and 12 bases stayed unmatched. The CDR3 bases are TGCAGTGCTACCCCTAGCGGGCTGGAGACTAGCACAGATACGCAGTATTTT. Translating gives CSATPSGLETSTDTQYF.

This clonotype was observed many times. V usage is TRBV5-6 and J usage is TRBJ2-3; D ambiguous. The CDR3 totals 13 residues. Trimming left V 5 bases short and J 1 base short, with 8 bases between. CDR1 and CDR2 (germline): SGHDT, YYEEEE. DNA for the CDR3: TGTGCCAGCAGTTTCGGACGCACAGATACGCAGTATTTT. It specifies CASSFGRTDTQYF.

The table lists this clonotype with many counts. This chain connects TRBV6-1 to TRBJ2-5; D remains unclear. The CDR3 is 15 amino acids. Trimming cost V 2 bases and J 1 base, with 11 bases left between them. Germline CDR1 MNHNS, CDR2 SASEGT. The DNA for the CDR3 is TGTGCCAGCAGTGAATCTACGGGCACCCAAGAGACCCAGTACTTC. It yields the protein CASSESTGTQETQYF.

The rearrangement uses TRBV27 and TRBJ2-2, with TRBD2 identical over 14 bases. Germline-derived CDR1 and CDR2 are MNHEY and SMNVEV (reference sequence). CDR3 size: 16 residues. J was trimmed by 4 bases and V by 4 bases; bases with no gene match: 2. The CDR3 coding sequence is TGTGCCAGCAGTTGGGGACTAGCGGGAGTCACCGGGGAGCTGTTTTTT. Amino acids: CASSWGLAGVTGELFF.

The V gene is TRBV10-3, the J gene TRBJ2-5; 9 bases agree with TRBD2. From germline, CDR1 is ENHRY and CDR2 SYGVKD. The CDR3 is 14 amino acids. J gave up 4 bases and V 8 bases, and 8 bases lay outside the gene matches. This chain's CDR3 is CAIGIAGDPETQYF. The DNA for the CDR3 is TGTGCCATCGGTATAGCGGGAGACCCAGAGACCCAGTACTTC.

This clonotype came up a few times. The chain links TRBV7-8 to TRBJ2-7; 7 bases fit TRBD1. The CDR3 extends over 14 amino acids. Germline V CDR1 and CDR2: SGHVS, FQNEAQ. The V gene end was trimmed by 1 base and the J gene end by 5 bases; junction bases not matched to a gene: 5. The CDR3 reads CASSLERGPHEQYF. The DNA of the CDR3 is TGTGCCAGCAGCTTAGAAAGGGGGCCTCACGAGCAGTACTTC.

V usage is TRBV3-1 and J usage is TRBJ1-1, with no clear D. Germline CDR1 and CDR2: LGHDT and YNNKEL (reference sequence). Trimming removed 0 bases from V and 8 bases from J, with 16 bases in between. This CDR3 contains 15 residues. CDR3 sequence: CASSQDRTPSNEAFF. The DNA for the CDR3 is TGTGCCAGCAGCCAAGATCGAACACCATCGAACGAAGCTTTCTTT.

The chain carries TRBV3-1 and TRBJ2-1, with TRBD2 matching over 8 bases. Trimming at V came to 10 bases and at J to 6 bases, leaving 11 bases not matched to a gene. The CDR3 covers 14 residues. Germline V gene data show CDR1 as LGHDT and CDR2 as YNNKEL (reference sequence). CDR3 sequence: CATQRVAGLNEQFF. DNA for the CDR3: TGTGCCACCCAGAGGGTAGCGGGGCTCAATGAGCAGTTCTTC.

This clonotype has a count of ten or more. An end of the junction differs from the germline gene, which may be a read error. The chain couples TRBV7-3 to TRBJ1-1; D is possibly TRBD1 (5 bases). The CDR3 runs to 13 residues. CDR1 SGHTA and CDR2 FQGTGA come from the germline V gene. CDR3 residues: CASSLRGGTEAFF. The CDR3 DNA reads as TGCGCCAGCAGCCTTAGGGGAGGAACTGAAGCTTTCTTT.

The chain carries TRBV5-1 and TRBJ2-7; 11 bases fit TRBD2. V lost 1 base and J lost 1; bases outside the gene matches: 4. Per germline, CDR1 SGHRS and CDR2 YFSETQ. The CDR3 contains 16 residues. CDR3 in amino acids: CASSLTSGRQSYEQYF. The CDR3 DNA reads as TGCGCCAGCAGCTTGACTAGCGGGAGACAGTCCTACGAGCAGTACTTC.

This clonotype was seen a handful of times. V gene TRBV20-1 combines with J gene TRBJ2-7; tentative D call: TRBD2 (6 bases). This CDR3 contains 16 residues. The germline V and J ends were trimmed by 0 bases and 0 bases, with 15 bases remaining between them. Per germline, CDR1 DFQATT and CDR2 SNEGSKA (reference sequence). CDR3 amino acids: CSARDRTSFLSYEQYF. In DNA form, the CDR3 reads TGCAGTGCTAGAGACCGAACTAGCTTTCTCTCCTACGAGCAGTACTTC.

CDR3 protein: CASSLGSGRQETQYF. The DNA of the CDR3 is TGTGCCAGCAGCTTAGGGAGTGGCAGACAAGAGACCCAGTACTTC. The gene calls are TRBV7-2 and TRBJ2-5; D gene ambiguous. This CDR3 contains 15 residues. In germline, CDR1 is SGHTA, CDR2 FQGNSA. With 1 base removed from V and 2 bases from J, the gap between germline ends came to 11 bases.

The rearrangement joins TRBV6-5 to TRBJ1-2, with TRBD1 identical over 8 bases. CDR1 is MNHEY and CDR2 is SVGAGI in the germline V gene. The length of the CDR3 is 15 residues. Trimming cost V 0 bases and J 8 bases; bases outside gene matches: 8. The CDR3 DNA reads as TGTGCCAGCAGTTACTCACCGGGACAGGCAGAGGGCTACACCTTC. It yields the protein CASSYSPGQAEGYTF.

V usage is TRBV5-4 and J usage is TRBJ2-2, with 8 bases identical to TRBD2. Unmatched junction bases numbered 5, after V lost 1 base and J lost 3 bases. This CDR3 region has 16 residues. CDR1 and CDR2 from the germline V gene are SGHNT and YYREEE (reference sequence). This CDR3 is CASSLPAGVDTGELFF. The CDR3 bases are TGTGCCAGCAGCTTGCCAGCGGGGGTGGACACCGGGGAGCTGTTTTTT.

The sample holds a few counts of this clonotype. The V gene is TRBV29-1, the J gene TRBJ2-3; D call uncertain. V lost 1 base to trimming and J lost 1 base, with 12 bases between them. The CDR3 spans 15 residues. CDR1 SQVTM and CDR2 ANQGSEA come from the germline V gene. Written as DNA, the CDR3 is TGCAGCGTTGAAGGTCATGGATCGGGCACAGATACGCAGTATTTT. Its protein product is CSVEGHGSGTDTQYF.

The rearrangement joins TRBV4-1 to TRBJ1-2; D not certain. The CDR3 totals 16 residues. Per the germline V gene, CDR1 is MGHRA and CDR2 is YSYEKL. V was cut by 1 base and J by 0 bases, with 12 bases left in between. The CDR3 bases are TGCGCCAGCAGCCAAGTGGCCACCGCCACTAACTATGGCTACACCTTC. It translates to CASSQVATATNYGYTF.

This clonotype was observed a few times. The chain employs TRBV29-1 and TRBJ1-1; D not certain. Looked up from germline, CDR1 is SQVTM and CDR2 is ANQGSEA. CDR3 size: 11 residues. V lost 3 bases to trimming and J lost 3 bases, with 5 bases between them. The DNA for the CDR3 is TGCAGCGTTGAGTTGGACACTGAAGCTTTCTTT. This sequence encodes CSVELDTEAFF.

This clonotype showed up just a few times. In DNA, the CDR3 is TGTGCCAGCAGTTTAGGCGGGACAGGGAATGAAAAACTGTTTTTT. It specifies CASSLGGTGNEKLFF. The V gene is TRBV12-3 or TRBV12-4, the J gene TRBJ1-4; the match to TRBD1 covers 9 bases. The junction had 2 bases not matched to a gene; V was cut back by 1 base and J by 5 bases. The CDR3 sequence is 15 residues long.

This chain links TRBV9 with TRBJ2-5; 7 bases map to TRBD1. After removal of 4 bases from V and 5 bases from J, the junction contained 8 bases not matched to a gene. The CDR3 runs 14 residues. The germline gives CDR1 SGDLS, CDR2 YYNGEE. CDR3 sequence (DNA): TGTGCCAGCAGCCTGACAGGGACGGAGGAGACCCAGTACTTC. It translates to CASSLTGTEETQYF.

The chain has TRBV5-6 and TRBJ2-3; D is unclear. Looked up from germline, CDR1 is SGHDT and CDR2 is YYEEEE. The CDR3 runs to 14 residues. V lost 0 bases and J lost 0, with 5 bases in between. CDR3 region: CASSLVRSTDTQYF. The CDR3 DNA follows: TGTGCCAGCAGCTTGGTTCGGAGCACAGATACGCAGTATTTT. The full variable domain, rest sourced from reference TRBV5-6 and TRBJ2-3, is DAGVTQSPTHLIKTRGQQVTLRCSPKSGHDTVSWYQQALGQGPQFIFQYYEEEERQRGNFPDRFSGHQFPNYSSELNVNALLLGDSALYLCASSLVRSTDTQYFGPGTRLTVL.

This chain links TRBV5-5 with TRBJ2-5; the D gene is possibly TRBD1 (6 bases). The CDR3 is made up of 14 amino acids. V lost 2 bases to trimming and J lost 5 bases, with 13 bases between them. Germline V lookup: CDR1 SGHKS, CDR2 YYEKEE (reference sequence). This CDR3 is CASSFEGVWETQYF. The CDR3 DNA reads as TGTGCCAGCAGCTTTGAGGGGGTATGGGAGACCCAGTACTTC.

The chain combines TRBV29-1 with TRBJ2-5; the D call may be TRBD1 or TRBD2 (5 bases each). Germline CDR1 and CDR2: SQVTM and ANQGSEA. The CDR3 spans 16 residues. V gave up 1 base and J gave up 4 bases, with 19 bases separating them. The CDR3 DNA is TGCAGCGTTGAAGCGTGGGGCGCGGGCTGGGGAGAGACCCAGTACTTC. Protein sequence: CSVEAWGAGWGETQYF.